Below are 20 T cell receptor beta chains sequenced from a single sample in a study of technical replicates of blood from a few donors (dated by TCRdb to between 2016 and 2019). The library was produced with the immunoSEQ multiplex PCR assay. TCRdb retrieved this table from immuneACCESS and kept in-frame rearrangements only. Not all clones are present; in checked studies, unresolved V genes account for under half, and no reason is known for the remainder. The sample table holds around 90,000 clones, of which 90% to 95% were seen once. Jointly, the top ten make up approximately 0.41% of the sample. Material: T cells isolated from PBMCs. Source of these receptors: a human donor in good health.

The chain employs TRBV18 and TRBJ1-1, with TRBD1 as a possible D gene (5 bases). Germline CDR1 reads KGHSH; CDR2 reads LQKENI. This CDR3 has 13 amino acids. V dropped 6 bases and J dropped 3 bases, with 11 bases sitting between them. CDR3 sequence reads: CASSPAGDTEAFF. In DNA, the CDR3 is TGTGCCAGCTCGCCGGCGGGGGACACTGAAGCTTTCTTT.

The V call is TRBV19, the J call TRBJ1-1; TRBD1 aligns across 7 bases. Germline CDR1 is LNHDA and CDR2 is SQIVND (reference sequence). The CDR3 is 16 residues long. Trimming at V came to 6 bases and at J to 1 base, leaving 11 bases not matched to a gene. The CDR3 protein is CASRLLPGQSNTEAFF. CDR3 in DNA: TGTGCCAGTAGACTACTTCCGGGACAGTCGAACACTGAAGCTTTCTTT.

The CDR3 loop is CASSLVSASTDTQYF. DNA for the CDR3: TGTGCCAGCAGCTTAGTCAGCGCGAGCACAGATACGCAGTATTTT. The rearrangement links TRBV7-2 to TRBJ2-3, with D hard to call. The CDR3 consists of 15 residues. Trimming took 1 base from V and 0 from J, leaving 8 bases between them. Germline-derived CDR1 and CDR2 are SGHTA and FQGNSA.

As DNA, the CDR3 is TGTGCCAGTAGTACTGGACAGAGTTACGAGCAGTACTTC. It yields the protein CASSTGQSYEQYF. The V gene is TRBV19, the J gene TRBJ2-7, with TRBD1 as a possible D gene (6 bases). The CDR3 has 13 amino acids. Trimming took off 4 bases at V and 4 bases at J, with 11 bases between the two ends. Per the germline V gene, CDR1 is LNHDA and CDR2 is SQIVND (reference sequence).

The J gene is TRBJ1-5, the V gene TRBV2, with 9 bases matching TRBD1. Trimming removed 8 bases from V and 6 bases from J; junction bases left unmatched: 5. Germline assignment: CDR1 SNHLY and CDR2 FYNNEI. The CDR3 runs to 13 residues. CDR3 loop: CASGETGGQPQHF. The CDR3 DNA reads TGTGCCAGCGGAGAGACAGGGGGTCAGCCCCAGCATTTT.

The V and J genes are TRBV30 and TRBJ2-1, with a possible D match to TRBD2 (5 bases). CDR3 length equals 16 residues. Trimming shortened V by 1 base and J by 0 bases, and 13 bases separated the two germline ends. CDR1 is GTSNPN and CDR2 is SVGIG in the germline V gene (reference sequence). CDR3 sequence reads: CAWSEPGLISYNEQFF. CDR3 coding DNA: TGTGCCTGGAGTGAACCAGGACTCATCTCCTACAATGAGCAGTTCTTC.

This clone was detected only once. The V gene is TRBV9, the J gene TRBJ1-2; possibly TRBD1 for D (5 bases). Between the trimmed V and J ends, which lost 1 base and 4 bases, there was a span of 17 bases. From germline, CDR1 is SGDLS and CDR2 YYNGEE. This CDR3 region has 16 residues. The CDR3, as DNA: TGTGCCAGCAGCGTAATCTCAGGGCAAGAAGGCTATGGCTACACCTTC. Residues: CASSVISGQEGYGYTF. The whole variable domain, filled in from reference TRBV9 and TRBJ1-2, reads DSGVTQTPKHLITATGQRVTLRCSPRSGDLSVYWYQQSLDQGLQFLIQYYNGEERAKGNILERFSAQQFPDLHSELNLSSLELGDSALYFCASSVISGQEGYGYTFGSGTRLTVV.

CDR3 protein: CASSLGLGYEQYF. The CDR3, as DNA: TGTGCCAGCAGCTTAGGACTGGGCTACGAGCAGTACTTC. V usage is TRBV7-2 and J usage is TRBJ2-7; D call uncertain. V lost 1 base and J 3 bases, leaving 7 bases between the germline ends. Germline V gene data show CDR1 as SGHTA and CDR2 as FQGNSA. The CDR3 runs to 13 residues.

The chain has TRBV29-1 and TRBJ2-3; TRBD2 might be the D (5 bases). The CDR3 sequence is 13 residues long. Between the trimmed V and J ends, which lost 1 base and 4 bases, there was a span of 9 bases. Germline-derived CDR1 and CDR2 are SQVTM and ANQGSEA. The CDR3, as DNA: TGCAGCGTTGAAGGGGGAGTGGCAGATACGCAGTATTTT. It specifies CSVEGGVADTQYF.

The chain has TRBV30 and TRBJ2-7; TRBD2 matches 7 bases. Germline V CDR1 and CDR2: GTSNPN, SVGIG (reference sequence). V dropped 2 bases and J dropped 7; count of bases not matched to a gene: 17. This CDR3 comprises 16 residues. The CDR3, as DNA: TGTGCCTGGAGTAATCCGGGAGGACCCAATAGAGGGGAGCAGTACTTC. It is translated as CAWSNPGGPNRGEQYF.

The chain links TRBV9 to TRBJ1-1; 9 bases agree with TRBD1. Germline CDR1 is SGDLS and CDR2 is YYNGEE. The CDR3 contains 17 residues. The trim removed 1 base at V and 6 bases at J, leaving 13 bases unmatched. DNA of the CDR3: TGTGCCAGCAGCGTATCACCGTCCCCGGGACAGGGTCCTGAAGCTTTCTTT. This translates into CASSVSPSPGQGPEAFF.

The J gene is TRBJ2-7, the V gene TRBV27; TRBD1 agrees at 7 bases. V lost 6 bases to trimming and J lost 0 bases; unmatched junction nucleotides: 8. The germline V gene has CDR1 MNHEY and CDR2 SMNVEV (reference sequence). The CDR3 spans 15 residues. This CDR3 is CASSTGTAFSYEQYF. CDR3 bases: TGTGCCAGCAGCACCGGGACAGCTTTCTCCTACGAGCAGTACTTC.

V and J are TRBV21-1 and TRBJ1-2; the table's D gene call, TRBD1, was not cross checked with the DNA. TRBV21-1 is recorded as a pseudogene. The CDR3 has 16 residues. The CDR3 region is CASSSDRDSDYYGYTF. CDR3 DNA: TGTGCCAGCAGCTCTGACCGGGACAGCGATTACTATGGCTACACCTTC.

The rearrangement uses TRBV5-6 and TRBJ2-7; D call uncertain. The germline gives CDR1 SGHDT, CDR2 YYEEEE. The CDR3 is 11 residues long. Trimming took 5 bases from V and 2 from J, leaving 5 bases between them. CDR3 nucleotide sequence: TGTGCCAGCAGTTCCACCTACGAGCAGTACTTC. Protein sequence: CASSSTYEQYF.

The chain is built from TRBV5-4 and TRBJ2-7; the match to TRBD2 covers 8 bases. Germline-derived CDR1 and CDR2 are SGHNT and YYREEE (reference sequence). The CDR3 runs 14 residues. V gave up 4 bases and J gave up 2 bases; unmatched junction bases: 5. The CDR3 loop is CASSRTSGAYEQYF. The CDR3 coding sequence is TGTGCCAGCAGCCGTACTAGCGGAGCCTACGAGCAGTACTTC.

The V and J genes are TRBV10-3 and TRBJ2-3; 10 bases are shared with TRBD2. Germline-derived CDR1 and CDR2 are ENHRY and SYGVKD. The ends lost 4 bases at V and 6 bases at J; junction bases unmatched: 7. The CDR3 has 15 residues. The CDR3 region has the DNA TGTGCCATCAGTGTTCTAGCGGGAGAAGCGGATACGCAGTATTTT. Its protein is CAISVLAGEADTQYF.

The chain is built from TRBV6-4 and TRBJ1-1; a weak D match, TRBD1 (6 bases). Germline values: CDR1 MRHNA, CDR2 SNTAGT. Trimming left V 4 bases short and J 4 bases short, with 13 bases between. The CDR3 has 14 residues. CDR3 in amino acids: CASSAGVAGTEAFF. The CDR3 DNA reads as TGTGCCAGCAGTGCAGGGGTTGCTGGCACTGAAGCTTTCTTT.

The chain joins TRBV9 to TRBJ2-1; 10 bases are a match to TRBD2. Trimming cost V 4 bases and J 8 bases; bases outside gene matches: 9. The CDR3 covers 15 residues. The germline V gene has CDR1 SGDLS and CDR2 YYNGEE. CDR3: CASSFRAGGPYEQFF. In DNA form, the CDR3 reads TGTGCCAGCAGCTTCAGAGCGGGAGGGCCCTATGAGCAGTTCTTC.

CDR3 sequence reads: CASCLGSYEQYF. The CDR3 DNA reads TGTGCCAGCTGCCTAGGTAGCTACGAGCAGTACTTC. The rearrangement joins TRBV7-9 to TRBJ2-7; no firm D call. There are 12 residues in the CDR3. V was cut by 8 bases and J by 3 bases, with 11 bases left in between. From germline, CDR1 is SEHNR and CDR2 FQNEAQ (reference sequence).

DNA for the CDR3: TGTGCCAGCAGCCCGATCAGGGGGCGAAGGACCGGGGAGCTGTTTTTT. This encodes CASSPIRGRRTGELFF. The chain carries TRBV5-6 and TRBJ2-2, with 8 positions matching TRBD1. This CDR3 contains 16 residues. Looked up from germline, CDR1 is SGHDT and CDR2 is YYEEEE. The J segment lost 5 bases and the V segment lost 4 bases, leaving 10 bases of the junction unmatched.